Below, 17 T cell receptor beta chains from the same sample are listed, as sequenced in a study of PD-L1 blockade in urothelial cancer. Generated by immunoSEQ multiplex PCR, the TCRdb table keeps only in-frame clones and is missing some. The repertoire holds some 100,000 clones, roughly 90% seen once, with 0.85% to 1% in the top ten. Stated time point: pretreatment peripheral blood. The specimen was PBMCs, collected around atezolizumab (anti-PD-L1) treatment. The receptors originated from an elderly woman with urothelial cancer.

J is TRBJ1-5 and V is TRBV27; D possibly corresponds to TRBD1 (6 bases). Germline CDR1 and CDR2: MNHEY and SMNVEV (reference sequence). The ends were cut back, 6 bases at V and 6 bases at J, with 9 bases in the middle. The CDR3 runs 12 residues. The CDR3 DNA sequence: TGTGCCAGCAGCGTAGGGGGTCAGCCCCAGCATTTT. Residues: CASSVGGQPQHF.

A single count supports this clone. The chain has TRBV12-5 and TRBJ1-2; the match to TRBD1 covers 7 bases. Germline values: CDR1 LGHNT, CDR2 FRNRAP. With V trimmed by 4 bases and J by 4 bases, 6 bases remained unmatched. This CDR3 comprises 14 residues. CDR3 coding DNA: TGTGCTAGTGGTTCTCCGACAGGGACCTATGGCTACACCTTC. Its protein is CASGSPTGTYGYTF.

The chain uses TRBV15 and TRBJ2-7, with a possible D match to TRBD1 (6 bases). The V end lost 1 base, the J end lost 6 bases, and 7 bases lay between the germline ends. CDR3 length: 12 residues. Germline lookup yields CDR1 LNHNV and CDR2 YYDKDF (reference sequence). CDR3 coding DNA: TGTGCCACCAGCAGAGTAGGGGGCGAGCAGTACTTC. Translation: CATSRVGGEQYF.

The chain has TRBV28 and TRBJ2-7; TRBD1 aligns across 7 bases. Germline V CDR1 and CDR2: MDHEN, SYDVKM. V was clipped by 1 base and J by 5 bases; unmatched bases: 8. The CDR3 has 15 residues. The chain's CDR3 is CASSLSLQGWDEQYF. The CDR3 nucleotides read TGTGCCAGCAGTTTATCTTTACAGGGGTGGGACGAGCAGTACTTC.

The V and J genes are TRBV9 and TRBJ1-1; D remains ambiguous. This CDR3 spans 15 amino acids. The germline gives CDR1 SGDLS, CDR2 YYNGEE. V dropped 0 bases and J dropped 0 bases, with 9 bases sitting between them. The CDR3 sequence: CASSVAPTVNTEAFF. The CDR3 DNA reads TGTGCCAGCAGCGTAGCCCCTACAGTGAACACTGAAGCTTTCTTT.

With respect to this clone: Germline and junction disagree at one end, which may indicate a read error. The chain carries TRBV6-1 and TRBJ2-3; 10 bases match TRBD2. Germline V CDR1 and CDR2: MNHNS, SASEGT. This CDR3 region has 16 residues. The CDR3 region has the DNA TGTGCCAGTAGTGGGCTAGCGGGAGTGAGCACAGATACGCAGTATTTT. This encodes CASSGLAGVSTDTQYF.

The chain combines TRBV19 with TRBJ1-1, with TRBD1 matching over 7 bases. Unmatched junction bases numbered 5, after V lost 7 bases and J lost 3 bases. The CDR3 loop spans 13 amino acids. Germline CDR1 and CDR2: LNHDA and SQIVND (reference sequence). CDR3 protein: CASIRQGDTEAFF. CDR3 sequence (DNA): TGTGCCAGTATCCGACAGGGAGACACTGAAGCTTTCTTT. The whole variable domain, remainder taken from reference TRBV19 and TRBJ1-1, is DGGITQSPKYLFRKEGQNVTLSCEQNLNHDAMYWYRQDPGQGLRLIYYSQIVNDFQKGDIAEGYSVSREKKESFPLTVTSAQKNPTAFYLCASIRQGDTEAFFGQGTRLTVV.

The rearrangement links TRBV5-1 to TRBJ2-2, with 11 bases that match TRBD1. Germline assignment: CDR1 SGHRS and CDR2 YFSETQ. This CDR3 has 15 residues. Losses at the gene ends were 3 bases for V and 5 bases for J; bases not matched to a gene: 3. The CDR3, as DNA: TGCGCCAGCAGCTCCCGGGACAGGGGGACCGGGGAGCTGTTTTTT. Encoded protein: CASSSRDRGTGELFF.

Points on this clone: Germline is not matched at one junction end, which may reflect a read error. The rearrangement links TRBV27 to TRBJ2-7, with 8 bases lining up with TRBD2. CDR1 and CDR2 (germline): MNHEY, SMNVEV (reference sequence). CDR3 length: 13 amino acids. CDR3 region: CASSPTGVGGRNF. The CDR3, as DNA: TGTGCCAGCAGTCCTACGGGAGTAGGCGGGAGGAACTTC.

The genes are TRBV19 and TRBJ2-3; D is unclear. The CDR3 is 16 amino acids. CDR1 and CDR2 (germline): LNHDA, SQIVND (reference sequence). The V end lost 0 bases, the J end lost 1 base, and 11 bases lay between the germline ends. The CDR3 sequence: CASSIDLTSGTDTQYF. The CDR3 nucleotides are TGTGCCAGTAGTATAGATCTGACCAGCGGCACAGATACGCAGTATTTT.

The chain uses TRBV7-9 and TRBJ1-1; perhaps TRBD1 as D (5 bases). The germline V gene encodes CDR1 SEHNR and CDR2 FQNEAQ (reference sequence). V was clipped by 1 base and J by 8 bases, with 11 bases between them. CDR3 size: 13 residues. The CDR3 is CASSLGGREEAFF. CDR3 DNA sequence: TGTGCCAGCAGCTTAGGGGGGAGGGAAGAAGCTTTCTTT.

The V call is TRBV10-3, the J call TRBJ2-1; 7 nucleotides match TRBD2. There are 12 residues in the CDR3. Germline V gene lookup returns CDR1 ENHRY and CDR2 SYGVKD. V lost 6 bases, J lost 6 bases, and 2 bases stayed unmatched. The CDR3 protein is CAIRASGNEQFF. The CDR3 nucleotides are TGTGCCATCAGGGCTAGCGGCAATGAGCAGTTCTTC.

This chain connects TRBV28 to TRBJ2-7; maybe TRBD1 (5 bases). This CDR3 comprises 14 residues. The V and J ends lost 4 bases and 1 base respectively, with 11 bases between them. Per the germline V gene, CDR1 is MDHEN and CDR2 is SYDVKM. The DNA for the CDR3 is TGTGCCAGCAGTTCCAGACAGTCATCCTACGAGCAGTACTTC. Protein sequence: CASSSRQSSYEQYF.

This chain uses TRBV15 with TRBJ2-2; 7 nucleotides agree with TRBD1. This CDR3 contains 14 residues. V was clipped by 7 bases and J by 0 bases; unmatched bases: 2. Germline V CDR1 and CDR2: LNHNV, YYDKDF (reference sequence). CDR3 loop: CATTGQTNTGELFF. DNA of the CDR3: TGTGCCACCACGGGACAGACGAACACCGGGGAGCTGTTTTTT. The full variable domain, completed using reference TRBV15 and TRBJ2-2, is DAMVIQNPRYQVTQFGKPVTLSCSQTLNHNVMYWYQQKSSQAPKLLFHYYDKDFNNEADTPDNFQSRRPNTSFCFLDIRSPGLGDTAMYLCATTGQTNTGELFFGEGSRLTVL.

The rearrangement links TRBV7-9 to TRBJ1-2; weak D call: TRBD1 (6 bases). The ends were cut back, 5 bases at V and 8 bases at J, with 12 bases in the middle. The CDR3 is 12 amino acids. CDR1 is SEHNR, CDR2 FQNEAQ, per germline (reference sequence). CDR3 coding DNA: TGTGCCAGCAGCCAACACGACAGGGGCTACACCTTC. Its translation is CASSQHDRGYTF.

The gene calls are TRBV4-1 and TRBJ2-7; 8 bases are a match to TRBD2. This CDR3 contains 15 residues. Germline-derived CDR1 and CDR2 are MGHRA and YSYEKL. V was pared by 0 bases and J by 3 bases, with 4 bases of the junction left unmatched. The CDR3 is CASSQDPGGYYEQYF. CDR3 in DNA: TGCGCCAGCAGCCAAGATCCGGGGGGGTACTACGAGCAGTACTTC.

CDR3 nucleotides: TGTGCCAGCAGCTTAGACCCTAGAAGTAGAGATACGCAGTATTTT. Translating it yields CASSLDPRSRDTQYF. The chain carries TRBV7-2 and TRBJ2-3, with D hard to call. V lost 1 base and J 5 bases, leaving 13 bases between the germline ends. The CDR3 is made up of 15 amino acids. Germline assignment: CDR1 SGHTA and CDR2 FQGNSA.